Below, 22 T cell receptor beta chains from the same sample are listed, as sequenced in a study of CD8+ T cells in alopecia areata. Reverse transcribed after extraction, RNA yielded cDNA as the sequencing template. Method: immunoSEQ multiplex PCR; TCRdb's copy keeps in-frame clones and lacks some. The data contain 130,000 to 150,000 clones, 51% of them singletons. The sequences come from CD4+ T cells sorted from blood, collected at week 0. Every receptor here comes from a human donor with alopecia areata.

A single count supports this clone. In nucleotides, the CDR3 is TGTGCCAGTGGGGAGGACGTAGCTAGCACAGATACGCAGTATTTT. It codes for CASGEDVASTDTQYF. V gene TRBV25-1 combines with J gene TRBJ2-3; perhaps TRBD2 as D (6 bases). The V end lost 9 bases, the J end lost 0 bases, and 16 bases lay between the germline ends. The CDR3 covers 15 residues. In germline, CDR1 is MGHDK, CDR2 SYGVNS.

A few counts support this clone. The V call is TRBV4-2, the J call TRBJ2-7; no clear D gene. The V and J ends lost 0 bases and 4 bases respectively, with 10 bases between them. The CDR3 extends over 14 amino acids. The V gene's germline CDR1 is LGHNA and CDR2 YNFKEQ. The CDR3 sequence is CASSQDPTTYEQYF. The CDR3 nucleotides are TGTGCCAGCAGCCAAGACCCGACAACTTACGAGCAGTACTTC.

The V and J genes are TRBV9 and TRBJ1-1; D gene unclear. The CDR3 consists of 16 residues. V gave up 0 bases and J gave up 0 bases, with 12 bases separating them. CDR1 and CDR2 (germline): SGDLS, YYNGEE. Here the CDR3 reads CASSVGPRIMNTEAFF. The CDR3 bases are TGTGCCAGCAGCGTAGGGCCCAGAATCATGAACACTGAAGCTTTCTTT.

The rearrangement links TRBV30 to TRBJ2-7, with 14 bases matching TRBD2. The CDR3 is 16 amino acids. The trim removed 5 bases at V and 0 bases at J, leaving 6 bases unmatched. Germline V gives CDR1 GTSNPN, CDR2 SVGIG (reference sequence). The CDR3 sequence is CAWGTSGSSSSYEQYF. CDR3 coding DNA: TGTGCCTGGGGGACTAGCGGGAGTAGTAGCTCCTACGAGCAGTACTTC.

This clone has only a few counts. This sequence joins TRBV2 and TRBJ2-3; 13 bases fit TRBD2. Germline V CDR1 and CDR2: SNHLY, FYNNEI. This CDR3 comprises 15 residues. V lost 6 bases and J lost 5; bases outside the gene matches: 5. The CDR3 here is CASSGLAGARDTQYF. The CDR3 coding sequence is TGTGCCAGCAGCGGACTAGCGGGAGCTCGAGATACGCAGTATTTT.

The sample holds one count of this clone. This chain joins TRBV5-1 and TRBJ2-1; D not resolved. Looked up from germline, CDR1 is SGHRS and CDR2 is YFSETQ. With 0 bases removed from V and 9 bases from J, the gap between germline ends came to 4 bases. The CDR3 is made up of 11 amino acids. CDR3 protein: CASSLDSEQFF. The CDR3 coding sequence is TGCGCCAGCAGCTTGGATTCTGAGCAGTTCTTC.

V gene TRBV7-9 combines with J gene TRBJ2-1; D remains ambiguous. The CDR3 runs 11 residues. Germline CDR1 reads SEHNR; CDR2 reads FQNEAQ (reference sequence). The V end was cut by 5 bases, the J end by 9 bases, with 8 bases between. CDR3: CASSPIGEQFF. The CDR3 DNA is TGTGCCAGCAGCCCTATCGGTGAGCAGTTCTTC.

This clone appeared a few times. The V gene is TRBV2, the J gene TRBJ1-2; D is perhaps TRBD1 (5 bases). CDR1 SNHLY and CDR2 FYNNEI come from the germline V gene. The CDR3 length is 14 residues. V was pared by 7 bases and J by 1 base, with 13 bases between. CDR3 bases: TGTGCCAGCATCCCCCGGGGGTTTAACTATGGCTACACCTTC. Protein sequence: CASIPRGFNYGYTF.

In nucleotides, the CDR3 is TGCGCCAGCAGCCAAGACAGGGTTGAAAAACTGTTTTTT. As protein: CASSQDRVEKLFF. The V gene is TRBV4-1, the J gene TRBJ1-4; a possible D gene is TRBD1 (5 bases). Trimming took 0 bases from V and 7 from J, leaving 6 bases between them. Looked up from germline, CDR1 is MGHRA and CDR2 is YSYEKL. This CDR3 is 13 amino acids long.

This chain joins TRBV5-1 and TRBJ1-1; D call uncertain. V dropped 1 base and J dropped 1 base, with 8 bases sitting between them. CDR3 length: 14 amino acids. Per germline, CDR1 SGHRS and CDR2 YFSETQ. The CDR3 loop is CASSLFRGNTEAFF. CDR3 in DNA: TGCGCCAGCAGCTTGTTTCGGGGGAACACTGAAGCTTTCTTT.

This clone was seen a few times. The chain is built from TRBV27 and TRBJ2-7; D perhaps matches TRBD2 (5 bases). V gave up 10 bases and J gave up 6 bases, with 19 bases separating them. CDR3 length equals 13 residues. The V gene's germline CDR1 is MNHEY and CDR2 SMNVEV (reference sequence). The DNA for the CDR3 is TGTGCCACTGGAGGCTCCCCGTGGTCCGAGCAGTACTTC. This encodes CATGGSPWSEQYF.

This clone was observed a few times. The rearrangement links TRBV2 to TRBJ1-5; no reliable D call. Trimming stripped 4 bases from V and 7 bases from J, with 11 bases between. The CDR3 runs to 13 residues. Germline CDR1 and CDR2: SNHLY and FYNNEI. The chain's CDR3 is CASSGEGSQPQHF. CDR3 nucleotides: TGTGCCAGCAGTGGAGAGGGTTCCCAGCCCCAGCATTTT.

The chain links TRBV7-2 to TRBJ2-7, with 8 bases aligning to TRBD1. The ends lost 3 bases at V and 3 bases at J; junction bases unmatched: 4. Germline V gives CDR1 SGHTA, CDR2 FQGNSA. The CDR3 is made up of 14 amino acids. CDR3 in amino acids: CASSFTGGFYEQYF. For the CDR3, the DNA is TGTGCCAGCAGCTTTACAGGGGGTTTCTACGAGCAGTACTTC.

This chain connects TRBV18 to TRBJ2-6, with a possible D match to TRBD1 (6 bases). The CDR3 length is 14 residues. Per germline, CDR1 KGHSH and CDR2 LQKENI. Trimming removed 8 bases from V and 1 base from J, with 9 bases in between. The CDR3 DNA is TGTGCCAGCCCAGGGGCGTCTGGGGCCAACGTCCTGACTTTC. Translating it yields CASPGASGANVLTF.

The chain couples TRBV9 to TRBJ1-5; 7 bases align to TRBD1. With V trimmed by 4 bases and J by 3 bases, 4 bases remained unmatched. The CDR3 runs to 14 residues. Germline V gene lookup returns CDR1 SGDLS and CDR2 YYNGEE. The CDR3 DNA reads TGTGCCAGCAGCCCGGGACAGCTCAATCAGCCCCAGCATTTT. Residues: CASSPGQLNQPQHF. Full variable domain (remainder filled in from reference TRBV9 and TRBJ1-5): DSGVTQTPKHLITATGQRVTLRCSPRSGDLSVYWYQQSLDQGLQFLIQYYNGEERAKGNILERFSAQQFPDLHSELNLSSLELGDSALYFCASSPGQLNQPQHFGDGTRLSIL.

J is TRBJ2-2 and V is TRBV19; possibly TRBD1 or TRBD2 for D (5 bases each). Trimming pared 7 bases from V and 4 bases from J, leaving 16 bases between. In germline, CDR1 is LNHDA, CDR2 SQIVND (reference sequence). This CDR3 comprises 15 residues. The CDR3 DNA follows: TGTGCCAGTATGGTTATGGGACGTCTCACCGGGGAGCTGTTTTTT. This encodes CASMVMGRLTGELFF.

This clone was seen more than once but under ten times. The chain joins TRBV5-1 to TRBJ2-5; D ambiguous. Germline CDR1 is SGHRS and CDR2 is YFSETQ. The V end lost 2 bases, the J end lost 2 bases, and 4 bases lay between the germline ends. CDR3 length: 12 residues. CDR3 sequence (DNA): TGCGCCAGCAGCTTCCAGCAAGAGACCCAGTACTTC. It translates to CASSFQQETQYF.

This clone was observed a few times. V usage is TRBV29-1 and J usage is TRBJ2-1; TRBD2 matches 7 bases. The ends lost 4 bases at V and 5 bases at J; junction bases unmatched: 11. CDR3 length equals 15 residues. Germline lookup yields CDR1 SQVTM and CDR2 ANQGSEA. The CDR3 sequence: CSVGLRLAENNEQFF. CDR3 in DNA: TGCAGCGTTGGATTGAGGCTAGCGGAGAACAATGAGCAGTTCTTC.

The V call is TRBV30, the J call TRBJ2-5; D gene unclear. With 4 bases removed from V and 0 bases from J, the gap between germline ends came to 18 bases. CDR1 and CDR2 from the germline V gene are GTSNPN and SVGIG (reference sequence). CDR3 size: 16 residues. The CDR3 reads CAWTLHRTSYQETQYF. In DNA form, the CDR3 reads TGTGCCTGGACCTTACATAGAACTTCGTACCAAGAGACCCAGTACTTC.

This CDR3 reads CASSLSLGSEQYF. CDR3 bases: TGTGCCAGCAGCTTATCTCTGGGCAGCGAGCAGTACTTC. V and J are TRBV7-9 and TRBJ2-7; no reliable D call. CDR3 length: 13 residues. CDR1 SEHNR and CDR2 FQNEAQ come from the germline V gene (reference sequence). V lost 2 bases and J lost 6, with 11 bases in between.

This chain's CDR3 is CASSDLDVLETQYF. The CDR3 nucleotides are TGTGCCAGCAGTGACCTCGATGTGTTGGAGACCCAGTACTTC. The chain uses TRBV25-1 and TRBJ2-5; D is unresolved. V dropped 3 bases and J dropped 5 bases, with 13 bases sitting between them. This CDR3 comprises 14 residues. Looked up from germline, CDR1 is MGHDK and CDR2 is SYGVNS.

The chain links TRBV29-1 to TRBJ2-7; perhaps TRBD1 as D (6 bases). Germline V CDR1 and CDR2: SQVTM, ANQGSEA. The CDR3 contains 14 residues. V lost 4 bases and J lost 1, with 14 bases in between. CDR3 protein: CSVGGVDRSYEQYF. For the CDR3, the DNA is TGCAGCGTTGGAGGCGTGGACAGATCCTACGAGCAGTACTTC.